Presented here are 32 T cell receptor beta chains from one specimen sequenced in a study of T cells in Graves' hyperthyroidism and ophthalmopathy. Regions amplified from RNA transcripts were the TCR beta CDR3 regions. HTBI primers were the set used in a first-round RT-PCR of the TCR CDR3. MiXCR, applied by TCRdb to the multiplex PCR reads, yields one record per CDR3 protein. The table lists some 300,000 distinct CDR3 sequences, roughly 15% of them singletons. Sequenced sample: blood. These receptors originate from a woman in her thirties or forties with Graves' hyperthyroidism.

This chain links TRBV11-2 with TRBJ1-2; 8 bases fit TRBD1. The CDR3 is 15 residues long. With V trimmed by 5 bases and J by 3 bases, 8 bases remained unmatched. Germline loops: CDR1 SGHAT, CDR2 FQNNGV. CDR3 loop: CASSGRTGRDYGYTF. In DNA form, the CDR3 reads TGTGCCAGCAGCGGGCGGACAGGGCGAGACTATGGCTACACCTTC.

In this sample, this clonotype turned up many times. The chain is built from TRBV7-9 and TRBJ2-1; 10 nucleotides align to TRBD2. CDR1 is SEHNR and CDR2 is FQNEAQ in the germline V gene (reference sequence). This CDR3 is 16 amino acids long. The junction had 7 bases not matched to a gene; V was cut back by 4 bases and J by 4 bases. This chain's CDR3 is CASSSQREGPYNEQFF. DNA for the CDR3: TGTGCCAGCAGCTCCCAGCGGGAGGGCCCATACAATGAGCAGTTCTTC.

This clonotype was seen a handful of times. The chain has TRBV10-3 and TRBJ2-5, with D uncertain. The CDR3 length is 13 residues. V gave up 7 bases and J gave up 2 bases, with 11 bases separating them. Germline V lookup: CDR1 ENHRY, CDR2 SYGVKD. The CDR3 DNA follows: TGTGCCATCATGAGGTCGCAGCAAGAGACCCAGTACTTC. Its translation is CAIMRSQQETQYF.

In this sample, this clonotype turned up many times. The chain uses TRBV18 and TRBJ1-1; 9 bases agree with TRBD1. This CDR3 is 16 amino acids long. V lost 3 bases, J lost 5 bases, and 10 bases stayed unmatched. CDR1 and CDR2 (germline): KGHSH, LQKENI. The CDR3 nucleotides are TGTGCCAGCTCACCTTATGGGGGGACAGGGAGAACTGAAGCTTTCTTT. This translates into CASSPYGGTGRTEAFF.

The CDR3: CASGGARETQYF. The CDR3 bases are TGTGCCAGCGGGGGGGCCCGAGAGACCCAGTACTTC. The gene calls are TRBV2 and TRBJ2-5; perhaps TRBD2 as D (7 bases). The CDR3 sequence is 12 residues long. V was shortened by 8 bases and J by 4 bases, with 11 bases between the two germline ends. From germline, CDR1 is SNHLY and CDR2 FYNNEI.

This chain connects TRBV19 to TRBJ2-7; the match to TRBD1 covers 11 bases. Germline CDR1 is LNHDA and CDR2 is SQIVND (reference sequence). The CDR3 covers 16 residues. The J segment lost 3 bases and the V segment lost 6 bases, leaving 10 bases of the junction unmatched. The CDR3 region has the DNA TGTGCCAGTAGCCTTACCCCGGGACAGGGGGTCTACGAGCAGTACTTC. It encodes CASSLTPGQGVYEQYF.

This clonotype was detected only a few times. The chain joins TRBV9 to TRBJ2-7, with 11 bases fitting TRBD2. Per the germline V gene, CDR1 is SGDLS and CDR2 is YYNGEE. CDR3 length: 16 amino acids. After removal of 0 bases from V and 3 bases from J, the junction contained 5 bases not matched to a gene. The CDR3 spells CASSVVSSGRIYEQYF. CDR3 sequence (DNA): TGTGCCAGCAGCGTAGTGTCTAGCGGGAGGATCTACGAGCAGTACTTC.

The rearrangement uses TRBV5-1 and TRBJ2-1; D perhaps matches TRBD1 (6 bases). Germline V gene sequence: CDR1 SGHRS, CDR2 YFSETQ. Trimming cost V 5 bases and J 2 bases, with 14 bases left between them. CDR3 length equals 15 residues. CDR3 protein: CASRATGPAYNEQFF. In DNA, the CDR3 is TGCGCCAGCAGGGCTACAGGGCCGGCCTACAATGAGCAGTTCTTC.

This clonotype occurred many times. The rearrangement links TRBV12-3 or TRBV12-4 to TRBJ1-4; the D is unclear. This CDR3 comprises 14 residues. Trimming took off 4 bases at V and 2 bases at J, with 8 bases between the two ends. The DNA for the CDR3 is TGTGCCAGCAGTTCAAGTAAGACTAATGAAAAACTGTTTTTT. It encodes CASSSSKTNEKLFF.

The table lists this clonotype with many counts. The chain joins TRBV29-1 to TRBJ2-1; D is unresolved. Germline V gene sequence: CDR1 SQVTM, CDR2 ANQGSEA. V lost 4 bases to trimming and J lost 6 bases, with 16 bases between them. This CDR3 is 14 amino acids long. The CDR3 protein is CSVVPSEKGNEQFF. In nucleotides, the CDR3 is TGCAGCGTTGTCCCAAGCGAGAAGGGCAATGAGCAGTTCTTC.

In its sample, this clonotype was seen many times. The CDR3 nucleotides are TGTGCCAGCAGCCTAGGGGCTAGGCTAGCGGGAGGCAGGGATGAGCAGTTCTTC. Translated, it gives CASSLGARLAGGRDEQFF. The chain joins TRBV4-2 to TRBJ2-1; 11 nucleotides match TRBD2. CDR3 length equals 18 residues. Germline CDR1 LGHNA, CDR2 YNFKEQ. Trimming at V came to 4 bases and at J to 8 bases, leaving 16 bases not matched to a gene.

This clonotype was observed a handful of times. The CDR3 does not close with the conserved phenylalanine or tryptophan, likely indicating a read error. The gene calls are TRBV6-1 and TRBJ1-6, with D hard to call. Germline-derived CDR1 and CDR2 are MNHNS and SASEGT. This CDR3 comprises 15 residues. Trimming removed 5 bases at V and 8 bases at J, with 16 bases between. The CDR3 DNA reads TGTGCCAGCAGTATACCCACCCGGAGTTATTCACCCCTCCACCTT. Its protein product is CASSIPTRSYSPLHL.

This chain uses TRBV12-3 or TRBV12-4 with TRBJ1-2; the D gene is possibly TRBD1 (6 bases). This CDR3 spans 15 amino acids. V lost 4 bases to trimming and J lost 3 bases, with 15 bases between them. The CDR3 reads CASSSSGAGDYGYTF. The CDR3 DNA reads as TGTGCCAGCAGTTCCTCGGGGGCCGGGGACTATGGCTACACCTTC.

The CDR3 DNA follows: TGTGCCAGCAGTTACCATCGGGGCTCTTACGAGCAGTACTTC. This codes for CASSYHRGSYEQYF. The gene calls are TRBV6-6 and TRBJ2-7; the D gene could be TRBD1 or TRBD2 (5 bases each). Germline V gene sequence: CDR1 MNHNY, CDR2 SVGAGI (reference sequence). This CDR3 is 14 amino acids long. Trimming stripped 2 bases from V and 4 bases from J, with 12 bases between.

This clonotype was counted many times. The chain is built from TRBV20-1 and TRBJ2-2; D gene ambiguous. Germline CDR1 is DFQATT and CDR2 is SNEGSKA (reference sequence). Trimming pared 2 bases from V and 1 base from J, leaving 11 bases between. CDR3 size: 15 residues. The CDR3 DNA reads TGCAGTGCTAGACCAACCCAAAAGAACACCGGGGAGCTGTTTTTT. It specifies CSARPTQKNTGELFF.

At least ten counts were recorded for this clonotype. V gene TRBV2 combines with J gene TRBJ2-5; 7 positions agree with TRBD1. The CDR3 loop spans 13 amino acids. The germline gives CDR1 SNHLY, CDR2 FYNNEI. With 8 bases clipped from V and 7 bases from J, the junction kept 10 bases outside the gene matches. The CDR3 sequence: CASQPRQGWTQYF. The CDR3 DNA is TGTGCCAGCCAGCCACGACAGGGATGGACCCAGTACTTC.

This clonotype was counted many times. The V call is TRBV19, the J call TRBJ1-5; D gene unclear. The CDR3 extends over 14 amino acids. From germline, CDR1 is LNHDA and CDR2 SQIVND (reference sequence). V lost 5 bases to trimming and J lost 3 bases, with 11 bases between them. The CDR3 loop is CASSPTGVNQPQHF. In nucleotides, the CDR3 is TGTGCCAGTAGTCCCACTGGGGTCAATCAGCCCCAGCATTTT.

This clonotype was recorded at least ten times. The chain combines TRBV6-1 with TRBJ1-2, with D uncertain. The V gene's germline CDR1 is MNHNS and CDR2 SASEGT. CDR3 length: 13 amino acids. V gave up 8 bases and J gave up 6 bases, with 16 bases separating them. The CDR3 here is CASSDPANDGYTF. The DNA for the CDR3 is TGTGCCAGCTCGGACCCCGCAAATGATGGCTACACCTTC.

This clonotype was counted ten times or more. The chain carries TRBV2 and TRBJ2-7; TRBD2 aligns across 8 bases. This CDR3 region has 14 residues. Trimming took 7 bases from V and 4 from J; bases not matched to a gene: 9. Germline V CDR1 and CDR2: SNHLY, FYNNEI. The CDR3 here is CASTPGLERYEQYF. The CDR3 DNA is TGTGCCAGCACCCCGGGACTAGAGAGATACGAGCAGTACTTC.

This clonotype was recorded once. V and J are TRBV5-6 and TRBJ1-2; 10 bases align to TRBD1. Trimming cost V 6 bases and J 7 bases; bases outside gene matches: 6. The CDR3 is made up of 13 amino acids. The V gene's germline CDR1 is SGHDT and CDR2 YYEEEE. The CDR3 DNA reads TGTGCCAGCACCCTGACAGGGGGCCGTGGCTACACCTTC. Amino acids: CASTLTGGRGYTF.

This clonotype was seen ten or more times. The chain employs TRBV28 and TRBJ1-2; D unresolved. Between the trimmed V and J ends, which lost 3 bases and 3 bases, there was a span of 14 bases. This CDR3 spans 15 amino acids. Germline V CDR1 and CDR2: MDHEN, SYDVKM. The CDR3 sequence is CASSFPSTGDYGYTF. CDR3 nucleotides: TGTGCCAGCAGTTTCCCCTCGACCGGGGACTATGGCTACACCTTC.

This clonotype was found a few times. The chain links TRBV7-2 to TRBJ2-1; 11 bases fit TRBD2. The V and J ends lost 2 bases and 4 bases, in that order; junction bases with no gene match: 10. The CDR3 is 18 residues long. From germline, CDR1 is SGHTA and CDR2 FQGNSA. CDR3 DNA: TGTGCCAGCAGCTTATACGGGGCCGGGACTAGCGGATACAATGAGCAGTTCTTC. Translation: CASSLYGAGTSGYNEQFF.

This clonotype was recorded at least ten times. This chain uses TRBV11-2 with TRBJ2-1, with a tentative D call TRBD1 (5 bases). V dropped 5 bases and J dropped 3 bases, with 8 bases sitting between them. The germline V gene encodes CDR1 SGHAT and CDR2 FQNNGV. The CDR3 is made up of 13 amino acids. In DNA, the CDR3 is TGTGCCAGCAGCCTCGGACACTACAATGAGCAGTTCTTC. This translates into CASSLGHYNEQFF.

This clonotype was counted at least ten times. The CDR3 loop reads CASRKDLRVPEAFF. Written as DNA, the CDR3 is TGTGCCAGCAGAAAGGACCTCCGCGTCCCTGAAGCTTTCTTT. The gene calls are TRBV27 and TRBJ1-1; D ambiguous. Germline CDR1 MNHEY, CDR2 SMNVEV (reference sequence). Trimming removed 6 bases at V and 6 bases at J, with 17 bases between. There are 14 residues in the CDR3.

This clonotype was seen many times. This chain links TRBV28 with TRBJ1-5; a weak D match, TRBD1 (6 bases). Germline CDR1 is MDHEN and CDR2 is SYDVKM. The CDR3 loop spans 14 amino acids. V gave up 6 bases and J gave up 9 bases, with 18 bases separating them. CDR3 residues: CASSPLGAGWPQHF. CDR3 coding DNA: TGTGCCAGCAGCCCCTTGGGGGCAGGGTGGCCCCAGCATTTT.

This clonotype was detected many times. The J gene is TRBJ2-5, the V gene TRBV3-1, with 11 bases that match TRBD1. The CDR3 extends over 15 amino acids. Germline V CDR1 and CDR2: LGHDT, YNNKEL (reference sequence). The J segment lost 4 bases and the V segment lost 6 bases, leaving 7 bases of the junction unmatched. In DNA, the CDR3 is TGTGCCAGCAGACCCGGGACAGGGGGTTCAGAGACCCAGTACTTC. This codes for CASRPGTGGSETQYF.

A few counts support this clonotype. The CDR3 DNA sequence: TGCGCCAGCAGCTCGGGAAGTAACTATGGCTACACCTTC. Amino acids: CASSSGSNYGYTF. The J gene is TRBJ1-2, the V gene TRBV5-1; D gene unclear. The ends were cut back, 3 bases at V and 1 base at J, with 7 bases in the middle. From germline, CDR1 is SGHRS and CDR2 YFSETQ. The CDR3 contains 13 residues.

The sample holds many counts of this clonotype. This rearrangement joins TRBV20-1 to TRBJ2-7; D unclear. The CDR3 spans 15 residues. The V gene's germline CDR1 is DFQATT and CDR2 SNEGSKA (reference sequence). Between the trimmed V and J ends, which lost 3 bases and 0 bases, there was a span of 15 bases. The CDR3 region has the DNA TGCAGTGCTAGTTCTCGGTCCCTGGGCTCCTACGAGCAGTACTTC. Translation gives CSASSRSLGSYEQYF.

This clonotype came up many times. This sequence joins TRBV10-2 and TRBJ2-5; TRBD1 might be the D (7 bases). This CDR3 has 14 amino acids. Germline CDR1 is WSHSY and CDR2 is SAAADI. Trimming stripped 0 bases from V and 7 bases from J, with 12 bases between. The CDR3 coding sequence is TGCGCCAGCAGTGAGTCGCTGCAGGGGGGGACCCAGTACTTC. This encodes CASSESLQGGTQYF.

This clonotype occurred many times. CDR3 bases: TGCAGTGCCCGATTTAGTAGAGATACGCAGTATTTT. Translation gives CSARFSRDTQYF. This sequence joins TRBV20-1 and TRBJ2-3; D gene ambiguous. The CDR3 covers 12 residues. Germline CDR1 reads DFQATT; CDR2 reads SNEGSKA (reference sequence). V lost 6 bases to trimming and J lost 5 bases, with 12 bases between them.

The V gene is TRBV29-1, the J gene TRBJ2-2; 8 bases line up with TRBD2. V gave up 1 base and J gave up 4 bases; unmatched junction bases: 5. This CDR3 has 15 amino acids. Per germline, CDR1 SQVTM and CDR2 ANQGSEA. In DNA form, the CDR3 reads TGCAGCGTTGAAGCGGGAGGGCCGGGCACCGGGGAGCTGTTTTTT. Translation gives CSVEAGGPGTGELFF.

This clonotype appeared many times. This chain joins TRBV5-6 and TRBJ2-2; TRBD1 matches at 11 bases. The germline V gene encodes CDR1 SGHDT and CDR2 YYEEEE. V lost 4 bases and J lost 6; bases outside the gene matches: 8. The CDR3 is made up of 16 amino acids. The CDR3 here is CASSAGTGGFSGELFF. The DNA of the CDR3 is TGTGCCAGCAGCGCGGGGACAGGGGGTTTTTCCGGGGAGCTGTTTTTT.